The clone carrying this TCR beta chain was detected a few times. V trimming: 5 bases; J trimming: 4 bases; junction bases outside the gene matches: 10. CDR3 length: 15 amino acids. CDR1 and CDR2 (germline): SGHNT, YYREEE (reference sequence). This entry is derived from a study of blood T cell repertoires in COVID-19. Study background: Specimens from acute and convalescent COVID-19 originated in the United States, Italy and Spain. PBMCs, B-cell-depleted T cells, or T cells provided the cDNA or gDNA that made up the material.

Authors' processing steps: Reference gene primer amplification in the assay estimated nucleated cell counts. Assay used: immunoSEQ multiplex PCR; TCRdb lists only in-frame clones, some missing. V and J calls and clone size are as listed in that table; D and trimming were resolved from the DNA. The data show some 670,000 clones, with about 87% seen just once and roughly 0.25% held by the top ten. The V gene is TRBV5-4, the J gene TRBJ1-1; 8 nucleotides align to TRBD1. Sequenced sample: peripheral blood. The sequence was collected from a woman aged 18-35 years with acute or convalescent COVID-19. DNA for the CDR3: TGTGCCAGCAGAGGTACAGGGGGGGCCGGCACTGAAGCTTTCTTT. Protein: CASRGTGGAGTEAFF.